A single sample is the source of the 16 T cell receptor beta chains below, sequenced in a study of PD-1 blockade in classical Hodgkin lymphoma. The data were produced by immunoSEQ multiplex PCR, yet TCRdb's version contains in-frame clones alone and is incomplete. Of about 1,500 clones listed, more than 60% were seen once; the top ten hold about 35%. Patients all relapsed after autologous stem cell transplantation, and there was variation in brentuximab vedotin exposure. Negative selection with magnets was how CD8+ T cells were isolated from the thawed PBMCs. The specimen comprised CD8+ T cells from blood, sampled at baseline. The receptors stem from a human donor with classical Hodgkin lymphoma.

As concerns this clone: The same CDR3 arises from other DNA sequences in this sample as well. The J gene is TRBJ2-1, the V gene TRBV27; maybe TRBD2 (6 bases). The CDR3 is 14 amino acids. The V and J ends lost 3 bases and 4 bases respectively, with 10 bases between them. From germline, CDR1 is MNHEY and CDR2 SMNVEV (reference sequence). The CDR3 sequence: CASSLGAGYNEQFF. CDR3 bases: TGTGCCAGCAGTTTGGGAGCGGGTTACAATGAGCAGTTCTTC.

This clone appeared a single time. The chain links TRBV11-2 to TRBJ2-1; D may be TRBD2 (6 bases). This CDR3 comprises 14 residues. Germline CDR1 is SGHAT and CDR2 is FQNNGV. The ends were cut back, 1 base at V and 4 bases at J, with 8 bases in the middle. The CDR3 DNA sequence: TGTGCCAGCAGCTTAGCGGGAGCTTACAATGAGCAGTTCTTC. It is translated as CASSLAGAYNEQFF.

The chain carries TRBV6-4 and TRBJ2-1; 12 bases map to TRBD2. The germline CDR1 and CDR2 sequences are MRHNA and SNTAGT. The CDR3 has 15 amino acids. V trimming: 0 bases; J trimming: 6 bases; junction bases outside the gene matches: 0. Here the CDR3 reads CASSDSTSGSNEQFF. The CDR3 DNA is TGTGCCAGCAGTGACTCGACTAGCGGGAGCAATGAGCAGTTCTTC.

This clone rates as medium-sized. The V and J genes are TRBV2 and TRBJ2-7, with 10 bases that match TRBD1. The CDR3 has 18 amino acids. V lost 2 bases and J lost 5; bases outside the gene matches: 15. Germline CDR1 and CDR2: SNHLY and FYNNEI. This chain's CDR3 is CASSEWRAGQGGDNEQYF. CDR3 sequence (DNA): TGTGCCAGCAGTGAATGGAGGGCCGGACAGGGGGGGGATAACGAGCAGTACTTC.

The V call is TRBV7-9, the J call TRBJ2-7; no clear D. V was clipped by 1 base and J by 0 bases, with 10 bases between them. This CDR3 contains 15 residues. From germline, CDR1 is SEHNR and CDR2 FQNEAQ (reference sequence). CDR3 in amino acids: CASSLEKVSSYEQYF. The CDR3 DNA is TGTGCCAGCAGCTTAGAGAAAGTAAGCTCCTACGAGCAGTACTTC.

This clone was seen a handful of times. The J gene is TRBJ2-7, the V gene TRBV4-1; TRBD1 matches 7 bases. This CDR3 has 16 residues. With V trimmed by 3 bases and J by 1 base, 9 bases remained unmatched. The V gene's germline CDR1 is MGHRA and CDR2 YSYEKL. CDR3 loop: CASSQGLGQTSYEQYF. The CDR3 DNA sequence: TGCGCCAGCAGCCAGGGCCTGGGACAGACTTCCTACGAGCAGTACTTC.

V is TRBV28 and J is TRBJ2-7; D gene ambiguous. The germline gives CDR1 MDHEN, CDR2 SYDVKM. The CDR3 contains 12 residues. The ends were cut back, 6 bases at V and 2 bases at J, with 8 bases in the middle. The CDR3 coding sequence is TGTGCCAGCAGATTTACGGCCTACGAGCAGTACTTC. Encoded protein: CASRFTAYEQYF.

This clone was recorded only once. The chain recombines TRBV19 with TRBJ2-2; D is uncertain. Between the trimmed V and J ends, which lost 5 bases and 3 bases, there was a span of 10 bases. Germline V gives CDR1 LNHDA, CDR2 SQIVND (reference sequence). This CDR3 has 14 residues. In nucleotides, the CDR3 is TGTGCCAGTAGTTGGGTCCGCGACACCGGGGAGCTGTTTTTT. Its protein product is CASSWVRDTGELFF.

This clone is classed as large (0.1 to 1%). The chain has TRBV30 and TRBJ1-5; no clear D. Germline V gives CDR1 GTSNPN, CDR2 SVGIG (reference sequence). The V end lost 5 bases, the J end lost 2 bases, and 13 bases lay between the germline ends. The CDR3 consists of 14 residues. The DNA of the CDR3 is TGTGCCTGGGGTGGGGAAGGAGGCAATCAGCCCCAGCATTTT. Translation: CAWGGEGGNQPQHF.

V usage is TRBV9 and J usage is TRBJ2-3; D possibly matches TRBD1 or TRBD2 (5 bases each). Germline V gene sequence: CDR1 SGDLS, CDR2 YYNGEE. CDR3 length: 15 amino acids. The V and J ends lost 0 bases and 4 bases respectively, with 12 bases between them. The CDR3 reads CASSVGVGVADTQYF. The CDR3 coding sequence is TGTGCCAGCAGCGTAGGTGTGGGGGTGGCAGATACGCAGTATTTT.

The chain is built from TRBV13 and TRBJ2-5; TRBD2 agrees at 7 bases. This CDR3 region has 17 residues. CDR1 PRHDT and CDR2 FYEKMQ come from the germline V gene (reference sequence). Trimming removed 0 bases from V and 4 bases from J; junction bases left unmatched: 11. The CDR3 spells CASSLGLRSGERETQYF. CDR3 in DNA: TGTGCCAGCAGCTTAGGCCTAAGAAGCGGGGAAAGAGAGACCCAGTACTTC.

A few counts support this clone. V gene TRBV7-9 combines with J gene TRBJ1-4; D gene ambiguous. The CDR3 runs 14 residues. CDR1 is SEHNR, CDR2 FQNEAQ, per germline (reference sequence). The germline V and J ends were trimmed by 5 bases and 6 bases, with 13 bases remaining between them. The CDR3 coding sequence is TGTGCCAGCAGCCCAAAGACGGGGTATGAAAAACTGTTTTTT. Protein product: CASSPKTGYEKLFF.

By share of the sample, this clone is medium-sized. The chain combines TRBV28 with TRBJ1-1; D ambiguous. CDR1 and CDR2 from the germline V gene are MDHEN and SYDVKM. This CDR3 region has 15 residues. V was pared by 7 bases and J by 0 bases, with 15 bases between. CDR3 loop: CASTPPEGLNTEAFF. CDR3 in DNA: TGTGCCAGCACCCCCCCGGAGGGTTTGAACACTGAAGCTTTCTTT. Combining the CDR3 with reference TRBV28 and TRBJ1-1 gives the whole variable domain DVKVTQSSRYLVKRTGEKVFLECVQDMDHENMFWYRQDPGLGLRLIYFSYDVKMKEKGDIPEGYSVSREKKERFSLILESASTNQTSMYLCASTPPEGLNTEAFFGQGTRLTVV.

This rearrangement joins TRBV4-1 to TRBJ2-7, with unresolved D. This CDR3 contains 15 residues. Trimming pared 1 base from V and 6 bases from J, leaving 16 bases between. Germline V CDR1 and CDR2: MGHRA, YSYEKL. The CDR3 sequence is CASSQAQARVGEQYF. In nucleotides, the CDR3 is TGCGCCAGCAGCCAAGCACAAGCCCGGGTGGGCGAGCAGTACTTC.

CDR3 sequence (DNA): TGCAGCGTAGTTGACTCCAGCTCCTACGAGCAGTACTTC. Translation: CSVVDSSSYEQYF. The gene calls are TRBV29-1 and TRBJ2-7; unclear D gene. V lost 6 bases and J 0 bases, leaving 12 bases between the germline ends. Germline CDR1 reads SQVTM; CDR2 reads ANQGSEA. The CDR3 consists of 13 residues.

J is TRBJ1-1 and V is TRBV25-1; 7 positions match TRBD1. The trim removed 6 bases at V and 6 bases at J, leaving 7 bases unmatched. This CDR3 is 13 amino acids long. CDR1 MGHDK and CDR2 SYGVNS come from the germline V gene. CDR3 protein: CASSRGGFAEAFF. The CDR3 nucleotides are TGTGCCAGCAGCAGGGGGGGTTTCGCTGAAGCTTTCTTT. Full variable domain (remainder filled in from reference TRBV25-1 and TRBJ1-1): EADIYQTPRYLVIGTGKKITLECSQTMGHDKMYWYQQDPGMELHLIHYSYGVNSTEKGDLSSESTVSRIRTEHFPLTLESARPSHTSQYLCASSRGGFAEAFFGQGTRLTVV.